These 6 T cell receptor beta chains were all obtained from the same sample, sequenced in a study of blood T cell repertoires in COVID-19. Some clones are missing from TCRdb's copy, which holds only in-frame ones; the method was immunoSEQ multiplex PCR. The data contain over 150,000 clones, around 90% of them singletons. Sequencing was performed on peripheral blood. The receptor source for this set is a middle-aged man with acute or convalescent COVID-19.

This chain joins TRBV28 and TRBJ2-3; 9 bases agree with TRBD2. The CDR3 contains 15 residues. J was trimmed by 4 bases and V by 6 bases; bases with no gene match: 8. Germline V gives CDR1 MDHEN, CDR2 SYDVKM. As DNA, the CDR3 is TGTGCCAGCAGCTTAACTAGCGGGTCACCAGATACGCAGTATTTT. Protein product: CASSLTSGSPDTQYF.

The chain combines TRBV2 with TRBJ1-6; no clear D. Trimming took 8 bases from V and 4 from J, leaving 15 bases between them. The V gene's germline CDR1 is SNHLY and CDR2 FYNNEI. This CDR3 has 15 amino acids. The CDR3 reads CASWPVAGYNSPLHF. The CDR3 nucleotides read TGTGCCAGCTGGCCGGTGGCGGGATATAATTCACCCCTCCACTTT.

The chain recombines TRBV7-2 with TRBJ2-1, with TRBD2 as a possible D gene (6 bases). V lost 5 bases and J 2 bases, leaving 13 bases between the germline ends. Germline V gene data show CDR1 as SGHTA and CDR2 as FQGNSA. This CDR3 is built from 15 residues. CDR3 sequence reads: CASSPTGGTYNEQFF. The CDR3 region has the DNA TGTGCCAGCAGCCCCACAGGCGGGACCTACAATGAGCAGTTCTTC.

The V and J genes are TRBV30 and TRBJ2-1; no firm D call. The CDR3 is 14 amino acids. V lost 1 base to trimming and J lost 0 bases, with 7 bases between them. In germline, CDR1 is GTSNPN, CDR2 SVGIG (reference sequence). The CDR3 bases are TGTGCCTGGAGTGAGATTAGCTCCTACAATGAGCAGTTCTTC. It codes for CAWSEISSYNEQFF.

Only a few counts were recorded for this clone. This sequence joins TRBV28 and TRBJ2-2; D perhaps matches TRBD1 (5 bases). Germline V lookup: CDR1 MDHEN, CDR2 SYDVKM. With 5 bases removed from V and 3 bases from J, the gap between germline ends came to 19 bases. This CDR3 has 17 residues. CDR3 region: CASSPTRGASDTGELFF. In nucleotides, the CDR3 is TGTGCCAGCAGTCCTACTCGTGGGGCGTCGGACACCGGGGAGCTGTTTTTT. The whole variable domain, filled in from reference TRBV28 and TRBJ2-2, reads DVKVTQSSRYLVKRTGEKVFLECVQDMDHENMFWYRQDPGLGLRLIYFSYDVKMKEKGDIPEGYSVSREKKERFSLILESASTNQTSMYLCASSPTRGASDTGELFFGEGSRLTVL.

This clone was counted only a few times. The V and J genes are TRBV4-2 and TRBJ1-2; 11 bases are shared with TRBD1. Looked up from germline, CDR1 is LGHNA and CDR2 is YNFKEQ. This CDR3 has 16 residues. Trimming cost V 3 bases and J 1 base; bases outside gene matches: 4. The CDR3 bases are TGTGCCAGCAGCCACCAGGACAGGGGGCGTAACTATGGCTACACCTTC. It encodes CASSHQDRGRNYGYTF.